Sequencing of this TCR beta chain was carried out in a study of blood T cell repertoires in COVID-19. Within 2 weeks of study entry, exposed participants had contacted a PCR-confirmed or clinician-diagnosed COVID-19 case. Trimming cost V 0 bases and J 3 bases, with 7 bases left between them. The CDR3 is 13 amino acids. CDR1 and CDR2 from the germline V gene are SGHRS and YFSETQ. Only in-frame clones appear in the TCRdb table, and some are missing; sequencing was by immunoSEQ multiplex PCR. The sample has 200,000 to 250,000 clones, under 90% seen once; the top ten hold 4.8%. The sequence derives from a woman aged 45-65 years who had been exposed to COVID-19. The chain is built from TRBV5-1 and TRBJ2-7; D is uncertain. Sequencing used PBMCs or T cells enriched from blood (not recorded which). The CDR3 bases are TGCGCCAGCAGCTTGGCCCAGAACTACGAGCAGTACTTC. Its protein is CASSLAQNYEQYF.